This T cell receptor (beta chain) was captured in a study of CD4+ T cells in melanoma. Study-wide points: CD8+ T cell, macrophage and B cell function reportedly correlated with neoantigen-specific CD4+ T cells. In melanoma, neoantigen-specific CD4+ T cells reportedly differed in differentiation state.

Using immunoSEQ multiplex PCR, the repertoire was profiled, and TCRdb retains in-frame clones only, with some absent. The table records tens of thousands of clones, 60% to 80% of them present only once. With respect to this clone: Its antigen is still unknown.

Sequencing was performed on tumor tissue. The receptor was isolated from a human donor with melanoma.

The CDR3 DNA reads as TGTGCCAGCAGTGAACGTGAGCGGGCAACTCTCTCCTACGAGCAGTACTTC. Translating it yields CASSERERATLSYEQYF. This chain joins TRBV6-4 and TRBJ2-7; weak D call: TRBD2 (6 bases). V was pared by 3 bases and J by 0 bases, with 18 bases between. The CDR3 has 17 residues. CDR1 is MRHNA, CDR2 SNTAGT, per germline.